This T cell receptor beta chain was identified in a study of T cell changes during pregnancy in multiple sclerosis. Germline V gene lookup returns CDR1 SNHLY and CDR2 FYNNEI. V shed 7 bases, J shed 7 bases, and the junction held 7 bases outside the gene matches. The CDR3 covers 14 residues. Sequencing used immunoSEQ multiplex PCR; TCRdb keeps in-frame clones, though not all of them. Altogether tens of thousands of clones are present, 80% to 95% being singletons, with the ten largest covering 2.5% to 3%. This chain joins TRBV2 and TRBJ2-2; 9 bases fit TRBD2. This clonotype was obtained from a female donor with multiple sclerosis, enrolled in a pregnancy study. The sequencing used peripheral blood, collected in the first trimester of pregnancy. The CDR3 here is CASTPAGGIGELFF. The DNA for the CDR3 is TGTGCCAGCACCCCGGCGGGAGGGATCGGGGAGCTGTTTTTT.